Below are 19 T cell receptor beta chains sequenced from a single sample in a study of cytomegalovirus exposure and HLA in healthy donors. PCR used 60 Vbeta primers and 13 Jbeta primers. The repertoire was sequenced with immunoSEQ multiplex PCR; TCRdb's copy has only in-frame clones and lacks some. The sample records roughly 170,000 clones, around 84% being singletons. The sequenced material came from PBMCs. These receptors were collected from a girl aged 2-9 years in good health and CMV-seropositive.

The chain carries TRBV5-1 and TRBJ1-1, with 7 positions matching TRBD1. The germline V gene has CDR1 SGHRS and CDR2 YFSETQ. This CDR3 is built from 14 residues. J was trimmed by 11 bases and V by 5 bases; bases with no gene match: 15. The DNA for the CDR3 is TGCGCCAGCAGACCCGGACAGGACCTTTCTTTTGCTTTCTTT. It specifies CASRPGQDLSFAFF. The whole variable domain, remainder taken from reference TRBV5-1 and TRBJ1-1, is KAGVTQTPRYLIKTRGQQVTLSCSPISGHRSVSWYQQTPGQGLQFLFEYFSETQRNKGNFPGRFSGRQFSNSRSEMNVSTLELGDSALYLCASRPGQDLSFAFFGQGTRLTVV.

J is TRBJ2-1 and V is TRBV5-4; perhaps TRBD2 as D (5 bases). CDR3 length: 16 residues. Trimming took 5 bases from V and 5 from J, leaving 20 bases between them. The germline gives CDR1 SGHNT, CDR2 YYREEE (reference sequence). CDR3: CASRPTGKPHNNEQFF. CDR3 nucleotide sequence: TGTGCCAGCAGACCGACCGGGAAACCGCATAACAATGAGCAGTTCTTC.

V usage is TRBV9 and J usage is TRBJ2-1, with 11 positions matching TRBD2. Trimming cost V 2 bases and J 9 bases; bases outside gene matches: 7. The V gene's germline CDR1 is SGDLS and CDR2 YYNGEE. The CDR3 contains 15 residues. CDR3 amino acids: CASSVASGGTGEQFF. DNA of the CDR3: TGTGCCAGCAGCGTGGCTAGCGGGGGGACTGGTGAGCAGTTCTTC.

Here the CDR3 reads CASSIDRQGFERNQPQHF. In nucleotides, the CDR3 is TGTGCCAGTAGTATAGATCGACAGGGTTTCGAGCGAAATCAGCCCCAGCATTTT. The V gene is TRBV19, the J gene TRBJ1-5; TRBD1 matches 7 bases. This CDR3 is built from 18 residues. Per the germline V gene, CDR1 is LNHDA and CDR2 is SQIVND (reference sequence). Trimming took 0 bases from V and 4 from J; bases not matched to a gene: 12.

The gene calls are TRBV29-1 and TRBJ2-7; TRBD1 is a possible D gene (6 bases). The V and J ends lost 3 bases and 5 bases respectively, with 14 bases between them. CDR1 is SQVTM, CDR2 ANQGSEA, per germline. The CDR3 spans 13 residues. The CDR3 is CSVEIIQGNEQYF. The CDR3 nucleotides read TGCAGCGTTGAGATCATACAGGGTAACGAGCAGTACTTC.

The V and J genes are TRBV2 and TRBJ2-3; weak D call: TRBD1 (6 bases). Germline CDR1 reads SNHLY; CDR2 reads FYNNEI. V was trimmed by 2 bases and J by 7 bases, leaving 10 bases between them. The CDR3 has 13 amino acids. The CDR3 region is CASSEPGANTQYF. The CDR3 nucleotides are TGTGCCAGCAGTGAACCAGGGGCGAATACGCAGTATTTT.

This clone was counted once. The chain employs TRBV28 and TRBJ2-1, with 7 bases identical to TRBD2. CDR1 MDHEN and CDR2 SYDVKM come from the germline V gene. V lost 10 bases and J lost 2; bases outside the gene matches: 8. The CDR3 covers 14 residues. The CDR3 DNA reads as TGTGCCACCCTCTACGGGGGGACCTACAATGAGCAGTTCTTC. It codes for CATLYGGTYNEQFF.

V and J are TRBV28 and TRBJ1-2; D may be TRBD1 (6 bases). In germline, CDR1 is MDHEN, CDR2 SYDVKM. The CDR3 spans 15 residues. The V end was cut by 3 bases, the J end by 0 bases, with 11 bases between. In DNA, the CDR3 is TGTGCCAGCAGTTTGGGGGGGGCCACTAACTATGGCTACACCTTC. This translates into CASSLGGATNYGYTF.

V usage is TRBV9 and J usage is TRBJ2-4; the D gene is possibly TRBD1 (6 bases). Trimming removed 6 bases at V and 0 bases at J, with 10 bases between. CDR3 length: 14 residues. Germline CDR1 is SGDLS and CDR2 is YYNGEE. As DNA, the CDR3 is TGTGCCAGCACCCCAGGGGTAGCCAAAAACATTCAGTACTTC. Protein product: CASTPGVAKNIQYF.

The genes are TRBV28 and TRBJ2-5; TRBD2 matches at 15 bases. Losses at the gene ends were 4 bases for V and 6 bases for J; bases not matched to a gene: 6. Germline CDR1 and CDR2: MDHEN and SYDVKM. The CDR3 is 16 residues long. CDR3 coding DNA: TGTGCCAGCAGTTACCGGACTAGCGGGGGGGGGAAGACCCAGTACTTC. Its protein is CASSYRTSGGGKTQYF. Based on the CDR3 plus reference TRBV28 and TRBJ2-5, the full variable domain is DVKVTQSSRYLVKRTGEKVFLECVQDMDHENMFWYRQDPGLGLRLIYFSYDVKMKEKGDIPEGYSVSREKKERFSLILESASTNQTSMYLCASSYRTSGGGKTQYFGPGTRLLVL.

This chain joins TRBV27 and TRBJ2-4, with 9 bases lining up with TRBD2. Germline CDR1 reads MNHEY; CDR2 reads SMNVEV (reference sequence). V was pared by 8 bases and J by 1 base, with 18 bases of the junction left unmatched. The length of the CDR3 is 19 residues. This CDR3 is CASPIAGATGALAKNIQYF. In nucleotides, the CDR3 is TGTGCCAGCCCCATAGCGGGAGCCACCGGGGCTTTGGCCAAAAACATTCAGTACTTC.

This rearrangement joins TRBV6-1 to TRBJ2-2, with 7 bases fitting TRBD1. Germline CDR1 and CDR2: MNHNS and SASEGT. V shed 0 bases and J 6 bases; nucleotides not matched to a gene: 7. CDR3 length: 16 amino acids. The chain's CDR3 is CASSEAPRQGSGELFF. The CDR3 nucleotides are TGTGCCAGCAGTGAAGCCCCGAGACAGGGTTCCGGGGAGCTGTTTTTT.

The V call is TRBV9, the J call TRBJ1-4; TRBD1 agrees at 10 bases. This CDR3 contains 14 residues. Germline lookup yields CDR1 SGDLS and CDR2 YYNGEE. V lost 3 bases and J lost 5; bases outside the gene matches: 1. CDR3 in DNA: TGTGCCAGCAGCGAGGGACAGGGGAATGAAAAACTGTTTTTT. Its protein product is CASSEGQGNEKLFF.

This chain uses TRBV9 with TRBJ2-5; TRBD2 aligns across 8 bases. This CDR3 contains 15 residues. J lost 4 bases, V lost 0 bases, and 5 bases had no gene match. Germline loops: CDR1 SGDLS, CDR2 YYNGEE. For the CDR3, the DNA is TGTGCCAGCAGCGTAGGGGGACTAGAAAGAGAGACCCAGTACTTC. Amino acid sequence: CASSVGGLERETQYF.

The gene calls are TRBV6-5 and TRBJ1-1; D may be TRBD1 (6 bases). The CDR3 length is 11 residues. The V gene's germline CDR1 is MNHEY and CDR2 SVGAGI. V was clipped by 8 bases and J by 8 bases, with 12 bases between them. The CDR3 DNA reads TGTGCCAGCCGGCGGGGGCAAGAAGCTTTCTTT. Translated, it gives CASRRGQEAFF.

The chain uses TRBV25-1 and TRBJ1-3; D is ambiguous. The germline V and J ends were trimmed by 1 base and 3 bases, with 10 bases remaining between them. Germline CDR1 reads MGHDK; CDR2 reads SYGVNS. The CDR3 spans 15 residues. The CDR3 spells CASSELFSVGNTIYF. The DNA for the CDR3 is TGTGCCAGCAGTGAATTATTCTCTGTTGGAAACACCATATATTTT.

The chain has TRBV10-3 and TRBJ2-7; 10 positions agree with TRBD1. V lost 6 bases and J lost 5; bases outside the gene matches: 16. Germline V CDR1 and CDR2: ENHRY, SYGVKD. The CDR3 totals 17 residues. The CDR3 nucleotides are TGTGCCATCAGCGCGGGACCCTGGGGACAGGGGTCCCACGAGCAGTACTTC. It encodes CAISAGPWGQGSHEQYF.

The V and J genes are TRBV28 and TRBJ1-5; the D gene is possibly TRBD1 (5 bases). V gave up 11 bases and J gave up 6 bases, with 17 bases separating them. The germline CDR1 and CDR2 sequences are MDHEN and SYDVKM. This CDR3 is 13 amino acids long. CDR3 in amino acids: CAAGGGLGQPQHF. The CDR3 coding sequence is TGTGCCGCCGGGGGGGGTCTCGGTCAGCCCCAGCATTTT.

The rearrangement uses TRBV10-3 and TRBJ1-6, with 7 bases that match TRBD1. Germline lookup yields CDR1 ENHRY and CDR2 SYGVKD. The CDR3 extends over 16 amino acids. Trimming removed 4 bases from V and 5 bases from J; junction bases left unmatched: 8. DNA for the CDR3: TGTGCCATCAGTGCAGTGGGAACAGGGGATAATTCACCCCTCCACTTT. This encodes CAISAVGTGDNSPLHF.